This TCR beta chain was captured by sequencing in a study of cytomegalovirus exposure and HLA in healthy donors. As for the study in general: Later analysis reported that the 120 validation repertoires shared the platform of the approximately 690 first-cohort repertoires.

As concerns this clone: The antigen is not known.

This table comes from immunoSEQ multiplex PCR, and its TCRdb copy is limited to in-frame clones, with some not included. The sample lists around 220,000 clones, approximately 88% occurring once. Trimming removed 3 bases from V and 10 bases from J, with 12 bases in between. CDR3 length: 12 amino acids. CDR1 is MDHEN, CDR2 SYDVKM, per germline. The study, taken as a whole, reports: Rarity marked most TCR sequences, yet some public TCRs occurred in many donors.

The V gene is TRBV28, the J gene TRBJ1-1; unclear D gene. The TCR sequence derives from a woman under 40 in good health and CMV-seropositive. The specimen was PBMCs. CDR3 residues: CASSLTRRPAFF. CDR3 in DNA: TGTGCCAGCAGTTTGACTCGCAGGCCAGCTTTCTTT.